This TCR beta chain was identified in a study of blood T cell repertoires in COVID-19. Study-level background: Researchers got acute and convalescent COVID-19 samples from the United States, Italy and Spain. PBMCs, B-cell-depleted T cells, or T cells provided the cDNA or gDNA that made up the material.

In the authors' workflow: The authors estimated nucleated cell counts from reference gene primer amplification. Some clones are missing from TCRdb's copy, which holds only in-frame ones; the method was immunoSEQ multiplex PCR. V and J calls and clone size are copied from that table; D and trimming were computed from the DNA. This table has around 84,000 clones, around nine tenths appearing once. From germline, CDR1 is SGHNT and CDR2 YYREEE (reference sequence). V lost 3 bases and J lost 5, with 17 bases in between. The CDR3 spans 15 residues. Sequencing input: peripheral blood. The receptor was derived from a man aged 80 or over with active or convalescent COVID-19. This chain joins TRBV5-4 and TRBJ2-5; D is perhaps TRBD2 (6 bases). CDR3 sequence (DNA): TGTGCCAGCAGCTCCCGCGGAGGGTTGTGGGAGACCCAGTACTTC. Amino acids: CASSSRGGLWETQYF.